One sample yielded the 31 T cell receptor beta chains listed below, sequenced in a study of CD8 T cells in ankylosing spondylitis. TCRdb redid the calling of the 5' RACE reads with MiXCR, one entry per CDR3 protein. The sample consists of 300,000 to 350,000 distinct CDR3 sequences, about a fifth of them appearing once. Source material: blood, either unsorted or a sorted T cell fraction (not recorded which). The origin of the receptors is a female donor with ankylosing spondylitis or in good health (not recorded which).

This clonotype was observed a handful of times. The rearrangement uses TRBV6-1 and TRBJ1-6, with 9 bases fitting TRBD1. V trimming: 7 bases; J trimming: 8 bases; junction bases outside the gene matches: 6. Germline-derived CDR1 and CDR2 are MNHNS and SASEGT. CDR3 length: 14 residues. The CDR3 loop is CASTKGQGDSPLHF. The CDR3 bases are TGTGCCAGCACCAAGGGACAGGGAGATTCACCCCTCCACTTT.

This clonotype was seen a handful of times. The V and J genes are TRBV18 and TRBJ1-2, with TRBD1 as a possible D gene (5 bases). The CDR3 is 15 residues long. V dropped 4 bases and J dropped 5 bases, with 17 bases sitting between them. Looked up from germline, CDR1 is KGHSH and CDR2 is LQKENI. CDR3 sequence reads: CASSLDDGRGYGYTF. The CDR3 region has the DNA TGTGCCAGCTCACTCGACGACGGCCGGGGGTATGGCTACACCTTC.

This chain links TRBV7-9 with TRBJ2-5; 11 nucleotides match TRBD2. This CDR3 comprises 16 residues. CDR1 is SEHNR and CDR2 is FQNEAQ in the germline V gene (reference sequence). Unmatched junction bases numbered 6, after V lost 4 bases and J lost 2 bases. The CDR3 DNA follows: TGTGCCAGCAGCTCAGGGACTAGCGGTAGGCAAGAGACCCAGTACTTC. It is translated as CASSSGTSGRQETQYF. The full variable domain, with the rest looked up from reference TRBV7-9 and TRBJ2-5, is DTGVSQNPRHKITKRGQNVTFRCDPISEHNRLYWYRQTLGQGPEFLTYFQNEAQLEKSRLLSDRFSAERPKGSFSTLEIQRTEQGDSAMYLCASSSGTSGRQETQYFGPGTRLLVL.

The chain joins TRBV5-1 to TRBJ2-1; perhaps D is TRBD1 or TRBD2 (5 bases each). V was cut by 4 bases and J by 5 bases, with 13 bases left in between. Germline loops: CDR1 SGHRS, CDR2 YFSETQ. This CDR3 is 14 amino acids long. The CDR3 reads CASSRGRTDNEQFF. The DNA for the CDR3 is TGCGCCAGCAGCCGGGGCAGGACCGACAATGAGCAGTTCTTC.

The chain joins TRBV6-5 to TRBJ2-7, with D unresolved. The CDR3 extends over 13 amino acids. The germline V and J ends were trimmed by 0 bases and 4 bases, with 7 bases remaining between them. The germline gives CDR1 MNHEY, CDR2 SVGAGI. CDR3 in DNA: TGTGCCAGCAGTTACTCGACCCGGTACGAGCAGTACTTC. It is translated as CASSYSTRYEQYF.

V usage is TRBV19 and J usage is TRBJ1-1; TRBD1 is a possible D gene (6 bases). V gave up 7 bases and J gave up 3 bases, with 15 bases separating them. CDR1 and CDR2 (germline): LNHDA, SQIVND (reference sequence). This CDR3 comprises 14 residues. The CDR3 region is CASTNGGGHTEAFF. DNA of the CDR3: TGTGCCAGTACCAACGGTGGGGGGCACACTGAAGCTTTCTTT.

In DNA, the CDR3 is TGCGCCAGCAGCCCCCGGATAGCGGGAGTTAATGAGCAGTTCTTC. Translated: CASSPRIAGVNEQFF. This rearrangement joins TRBV5-1 to TRBJ2-1, with TRBD2 matching over 9 bases. CDR1 and CDR2 from the germline V gene are SGHRS and YFSETQ. This CDR3 is built from 15 residues. V lost 4 bases to trimming and J lost 7 bases; unmatched junction nucleotides: 9.

The chain is built from TRBV6-2 or TRBV6-3 and TRBJ2-7; no firm D call. With 9 bases removed from V and 3 bases from J, the gap between germline ends came to 15 bases. The CDR3 runs 13 residues. Germline-derived CDR1 and CDR2 are MNHEY and SVGEGT. The CDR3 coding sequence is TGTGCCAGTAAGGGAAAGGTCGTCTACGAGCAGTACTTC. It specifies CASKGKVVYEQYF.

In this sample, this clonotype turned up a few times. The chain employs TRBV12-3 or TRBV12-4 and TRBJ2-1; 12 bases are a match to TRBD2. CDR3 size: 17 residues. The ends lost 5 bases at V and 1 base at J; junction bases unmatched: 6. CDR3 nucleotides: TGTGCCAGCAGTCGGACTAGCGGGACGGTGTCCTACAATGAGCAGTTCTTC. Its protein is CASSRTSGTVSYNEQFF.

This clonotype came up a few times. The chain couples TRBV20-1 to TRBJ1-5, with D hard to call. Germline V gene data show CDR1 as DFQATT and CDR2 as SNEGSKA (reference sequence). The V end was cut by 3 bases, the J end by 0 bases, with 15 bases between. The CDR3 loop spans 16 amino acids. The CDR3 region is CSARNGLLYSNQPQHF. The CDR3 DNA is TGCAGTGCTAGGAACGGGTTGCTTTATAGCAATCAGCCCCAGCATTTT.

This clonotype turned up a few times. CDR3 in amino acids: CSVVGRGEAFF. Written as DNA, the CDR3 is TGCAGCGTTGTGGGGAGGGGGGAAGCTTTCTTT. The V gene is TRBV29-1, the J gene TRBJ1-1, with a tentative D call TRBD1 (6 bases). V lost 4 bases and J 8 bases, leaving 11 bases between the germline ends. The germline CDR1 and CDR2 sequences are SQVTM and ANQGSEA. The CDR3 extends over 11 amino acids.

This clonotype came up many times. The chain carries TRBV2 and TRBJ2-3; no clear D gene. The germline gives CDR1 SNHLY, CDR2 FYNNEI. V was pared by 4 bases and J by 3 bases, with 5 bases between. The CDR3 spans 12 residues. The CDR3 reads CASSVETDTQYF. As DNA, the CDR3 is TGTGCCAGCAGTGTAGAGACAGATACGCAGTATTTT.

This rearrangement joins TRBV6-2 or TRBV6-3 to TRBJ2-7; D unclear. There are 12 residues in the CDR3. Per germline, CDR1 MNHEY and CDR2 SVGEGT. V lost 0 bases and J lost 6, with 6 bases in between. CDR3 nucleotide sequence: TGTGCCAGCAGTTACTCAGCGTCCGAGCAGTACTTC. This codes for CASSYSASEQYF.

This sequence joins TRBV20-1 and TRBJ1-3; D gene ambiguous. Germline V CDR1 and CDR2: DFQATT, SNEGSKA (reference sequence). The CDR3 sequence is 12 residues long. The germline V and J ends were trimmed by 5 bases and 1 base, with 6 bases remaining between them. The CDR3 coding sequence is TGCAGTGCTTCTAATTCTGGAAACACCATATATTTT. Residues: CSASNSGNTIYF.

This clonotype came up a few times. The chain joins TRBV5-6 to TRBJ2-5; tentatively, D is TRBD2 (6 bases). Germline CDR1 reads SGHDT; CDR2 reads YYEEEE. This CDR3 comprises 14 residues. Trimming cost V 3 bases and J 5 bases, with 14 bases left between them. The CDR3 sequence is CASSYTGAGETQYF. In nucleotides, the CDR3 is TGTGCCAGCAGCTACACCGGGGCGGGGGAGACCCAGTACTTC.

This clonotype showed up just a few times. This chain connects TRBV15 to TRBJ2-1; 8 bases are a match to TRBD1. V lost 0 bases and J lost 8; bases outside the gene matches: 9. Germline V gene data show CDR1 as LNHNV and CDR2 as YYDKDF (reference sequence). The CDR3 spans 16 residues. The CDR3 nucleotides read TGTGCCACCAGCAGAGATGACAGGACAGGGTACGATGAGCAGTTCTTC. It translates to CATSRDDRTGYDEQFF. The variable domain in full, with the rest retrieved from reference TRBV15 and TRBJ2-1, is DAMVIQNPRYQVTQFGKPVTLSCSQTLNHNVMYWYQQKSSQAPKLLFHYYDKDFNNEADTPDNFQSRRPNTSFCFLDIRSPGLGDTAMYLCATSRDDRTGYDEQFFGPGTRLTVL.

The chain carries TRBV12-3 or TRBV12-4 and TRBJ1-4, with a possible D match to TRBD1 (5 bases). This CDR3 region has 16 residues. With 4 bases removed from V and 0 bases from J, the gap between germline ends came to 12 bases. The CDR3: CASSYQGGATNEKLFF. For the CDR3, the DNA is TGTGCCAGCAGTTATCAGGGAGGTGCAACTAATGAAAAACTGTTTTTT.

The V and J genes are TRBV6-1 and TRBJ2-5; TRBD1 or TRBD2 may be the D gene (5 bases each). The V end was cut by 5 bases, the J end by 3 bases, with 13 bases between. Germline assignment: CDR1 MNHNS and CDR2 SASEGT. This CDR3 is 14 amino acids long. CDR3: CASSPGGIKETQYF. Written as DNA, the CDR3 is TGTGCCAGCAGTCCTGGGGGAATAAAAGAGACCCAGTACTTC.

The gene calls are TRBV7-7 and TRBJ2-1; tentatively, D is TRBD2 (6 bases). V lost 5 bases and J lost 0, with 14 bases in between. CDR1 is SSHAT, CDR2 FNYEAQ, per germline (reference sequence). This CDR3 spans 16 amino acids. As DNA, the CDR3 is TGTGCCAGCAGCCCTTCTAGCGCGAGCTCCTACAATGAGCAGTTCTTC. The encoded protein is CASSPSSASSYNEQFF.

This clonotype was seen a handful of times. V gene TRBV4-3 combines with J gene TRBJ2-4; D uncertain. V shed 0 bases and J shed 7 bases, with 4 bases lying between them. This CDR3 has 12 amino acids. Germline CDR1 and CDR2: LGHNA and YSLEER. The DNA for the CDR3 is TGCGCCAGCAGCCAAGATGGGAACATTCAGTACTTC. This codes for CASSQDGNIQYF.

J is TRBJ2-7 and V is TRBV7-2; possibly TRBD2 for D (7 bases). The CDR3 sequence is 13 residues long. Trimming left V 5 bases short and J 0 bases short, with 8 bases between. Germline lookup yields CDR1 SGHTA and CDR2 FQGNSA. CDR3 in DNA: TGTGCCAGCAGCGGGGGGGCCTCCTACGAGCAGTACTTC. Residues: CASSGGASYEQYF.

This clonotype was detected a few times. The chain is built from TRBV6-2 or TRBV6-3 and TRBJ1-2, with TRBD1 as a possible D gene (5 bases). The CDR3 contains 14 residues. V shed 5 bases and J shed 12 bases, with 22 bases lying between them. Germline CDR1 and CDR2: MNHEY and SVGEGT. The CDR3 coding sequence is TGTGCCAGCAGTGCGGCGGGACGGCCCTATGCTCACACCTTC. Encoded protein: CASSAAGRPYAHTF.

The J gene is TRBJ2-3, the V gene TRBV11-2; 7 positions agree with TRBD2. Per the germline V gene, CDR1 is SGHAT and CDR2 is FQNNGV. With 0 bases clipped from V and 1 base from J, the junction kept 7 bases outside the gene matches. CDR3 length: 17 residues. CDR3 nucleotides: TGTGCCAGCAGCTTAGAAGCGGGAAATTTCGGCACAGATACGCAGTATTTT. Translation gives CASSLEAGNFGTDTQYF.

This clonotype was seen more than once but under ten times. V usage is TRBV6-5 and J usage is TRBJ2-1; D not resolved. Trimming pared 3 bases from V and 9 bases from J, leaving 15 bases between. The CDR3 totals 14 residues. Germline CDR1 MNHEY, CDR2 SVGAGI. The CDR3 DNA sequence: TGTGCCAGCAGTTATGGTTCGTTGGGTGGTGAGCAGTTCTTC. It encodes CASSYGSLGGEQFF.

The table lists this clonotype with a few counts. This sequence joins TRBV7-3 and TRBJ1-3; no clear D gene. Germline loops: CDR1 SGHTA, CDR2 FQGTGA. This CDR3 is built from 15 residues. V dropped 0 bases and J dropped 2 bases, with 8 bases sitting between them. CDR3 region: CASSLTGRAGNTIYF. For the CDR3, the DNA is TGTGCCAGCAGCTTAACGGGGAGGGCTGGAAACACCATATATTTT.

The gene calls are TRBV12-3 or TRBV12-4 and TRBJ1-2, with 11 bases identical to TRBD1. The ends lost 7 bases at V and 7 bases at J; junction bases unmatched: 5. The CDR3 runs to 13 residues. The CDR3 region is CASTGTGGGGYTF. DNA for the CDR3: TGTGCCAGCACCGGGACAGGGGGAGGTGGCTACACCTTC.

V gene TRBV12-3 or TRBV12-4 combines with J gene TRBJ2-5; 11 bases map to TRBD2. The ends lost 6 bases at V and 1 base at J; junction bases unmatched: 4. The CDR3 length is 15 residues. The CDR3 region has the DNA TGTGCCAGCAGGGCTAGCGGGAGGCCCCAAGAGACCCAGTACTTC. This sequence encodes CASRASGRPQETQYF.

This sequence joins TRBV20-1 and TRBJ2-2; D uncertain. Trimming took off 4 bases at V and 10 bases at J, with 19 bases between the two ends. Per germline, CDR1 DFQATT and CDR2 SNEGSKA (reference sequence). This CDR3 spans 14 amino acids. CDR3 DNA sequence: TGCAGTGCTACACGAGGCGGAGTCCCCACGGAGCTGTTTTTT. Its translation: CSATRGGVPTELFF.

This chain links TRBV7-2 with TRBJ2-7; D possibly corresponds to TRBD1 (5 bases). Germline assignment: CDR1 SGHTA and CDR2 FQGNSA. The V and J ends lost 2 bases and 7 bases respectively, with 15 bases between them. CDR3 length: 14 residues. In DNA, the CDR3 is TGTGCCAGCAGCTTAAGGTCCAGGGTGAGTGAGCAGTACTTC. Amino acid sequence: CASSLRSRVSEQYF.

The chain links TRBV27 to TRBJ2-1; maybe TRBD1 (5 bases). Germline CDR1 reads MNHEY; CDR2 reads SMNVEV (reference sequence). With 6 bases removed from V and 0 bases from J, the gap between germline ends came to 9 bases. The CDR3 is 14 residues long. This CDR3 reads CASRPQGSYNEQFF. The CDR3 DNA sequence: TGTGCCAGCAGACCTCAGGGCTCCTACAATGAGCAGTTCTTC.

This clonotype showed up many times. The chain carries TRBV6-2 or TRBV6-3 and TRBJ2-1, with unresolved D. The CDR3 extends over 13 amino acids. Germline loops: CDR1 MNHEY, CDR2 SVGEGT. Trimming removed 5 bases at V and 3 bases at J, with 8 bases between. The CDR3 region has the DNA TGTGCCAGCAGTCCGGACGGCTACAATGAGCAGTTCTTC. Translated, it gives CASSPDGYNEQFF.